This TCR beta chain appears in the sequencing data of a study of CD8+ T cells in alopecia areata. Noted treatment: oral pan-JAK inhibitor, 5-10 mg twice daily. Extracted RNA was reverse transcribed, and the resulting cDNA served as sequencing template. Using immunoSEQ multiplex PCR, the repertoire was profiled, and TCRdb retains in-frame clones only, with some absent. Of fewer than 250,000 clones in the sample, around two fifths were seen once. This CDR3 comprises 15 residues. Per germline, CDR1 GTSNPN and CDR2 SVGIG (reference sequence). The germline V and J ends were trimmed by 0 bases and 0 bases, with 11 bases remaining between them.

Sequencing was performed on CD4+ T cells sorted from blood, taken around week 37, from a patient treated with tofacitinib. The J gene is TRBJ1-1, the V gene TRBV30; D not certain. The origin of this receptor is a human donor with alopecia areata. The CDR3 nucleotides are TGTGCCTGGAGTGTATTCGGCCTGATGAACACTGAAGCTTTCTTT. Amino acids: CAWSVFGLMNTEAFF.